The 10 T cell receptor beta chains below come from one sample, sequenced in a study of T cell repertoires in cytomegalovirus infection. TCRdb re-called the reads through MiXCR, storing one row per CDR3 protein. The sample lists just over 300,000 distinct CDR3 sequences; roughly 16% were seen once. The sequenced material came from PBMCs. The source of these receptors is a human donor in good health (CMV status not recorded). Some clones in this sample may be carry-over from other donors' samples.

The J gene is TRBJ2-1, the V gene TRBV3-1; TRBD2 aligns across 13 bases. Germline CDR1 reads LGHDT; CDR2 reads YNNKEL (reference sequence). V shed 0 bases and J 7 bases; nucleotides not matched to a gene: 9. The CDR3 spans 18 residues. The CDR3 sequence: CASSQDHPGLAGVNEQFF. In DNA, the CDR3 is TGTGCCAGCAGCCAAGATCACCCCGGACTAGCGGGGGTAAATGAGCAGTTCTTC.

This clonotype was seen only a few times. This chain links TRBV28 with TRBJ1-2; 8 nucleotides agree with TRBD1. Losses at the gene ends were 5 bases for V and 1 base for J; bases not matched to a gene: 9. CDR3 length: 16 amino acids. Germline loops: CDR1 MDHEN, CDR2 SYDVKM. CDR3 region: CASSGQGAPFNYGYTF. CDR3 nucleotides: TGTGCCAGCAGTGGGCAGGGGGCACCGTTTAACTATGGCTACACCTTC.

This clonotype showed up many times. The chain employs TRBV19 and TRBJ1-2; possibly TRBD1 for D (5 bases). Trimming removed 3 bases from V and 6 bases from J, with 17 bases in between. The CDR3 has 15 amino acids. From germline, CDR1 is LNHDA and CDR2 SQIVND (reference sequence). The CDR3 here is CASSIQGGDLHGYTF. The CDR3 bases are TGTGCCAGTAGTATTCAGGGTGGCGATCTTCATGGCTACACCTTC. Based on the CDR3 plus reference TRBV19 and TRBJ1-2, the full variable domain is DGGITQSPKYLFRKEGQNVTLSCEQNLNHDAMYWYRQDPGQGLRLIYYSQIVNDFQKGDIAEGYSVSREKKESFPLTVTSAQKNPTAFYLCASSIQGGDLHGYTFGSGTRLTVV.

The chain joins TRBV6-8 to TRBJ2-5; D might be TRBD1 (6 bases). Germline CDR1 is MNHGY and CDR2 is SAAAGT. Deletions cut 2 bases from V and 2 bases from J, with 15 bases between. This CDR3 comprises 16 residues. The CDR3 bases are TGTGCCAGCAGTTACGGTGGCAGGGGAAAACAAGAGACCCAGTACTTC. Amino acids: CASSYGGRGKQETQYF.

This clonotype has ten or more counts. The gene calls are TRBV4-2 and TRBJ2-1; 7 bases are shared with TRBD2. The CDR3 is made up of 15 amino acids. Germline-derived CDR1 and CDR2 are LGHNA and YNFKEQ. The ends lost 2 bases at V and 5 bases at J; junction bases unmatched: 6. The CDR3 spells CASSQSGLVNNEQFF. DNA for the CDR3: TGTGCCAGCAGCCAATCAGGACTAGTAAACAATGAGCAGTTCTTC.

This clonotype occurred a few times. The rearrangement links TRBV7-4 to TRBJ2-1; the match to TRBD2 covers 7 bases. The germline V gene has CDR1 SGHVT and CDR2 SQSDAQ. Germline trimming cut 5 bases from V and 1 base from J; bases unmatched to any gene: 5. The CDR3 runs to 15 residues. The CDR3 loop reads CASSRDGGSYNEQFF. CDR3 DNA sequence: TGTGCCAGCAGCCGAGACGGGGGGTCCTACAATGAGCAGTTCTTC.

This clonotype has at least ten counts. V gene TRBV7-2 combines with J gene TRBJ2-1, with 9 bases aligning to TRBD2. The germline CDR1 and CDR2 sequences are SGHTA and FQGNSA. The CDR3 runs to 14 residues. Trimming removed 6 bases from V and 2 bases from J; junction bases left unmatched: 2. CDR3 loop: CASRAGGPYNEQFF. The CDR3 DNA follows: TGTGCCAGCAGGGCGGGGGGGCCCTACAATGAGCAGTTCTTC.

V gene TRBV28 combines with J gene TRBJ1-4; 7 bases fit TRBD1. CDR1 and CDR2 from the germline V gene are MDHEN and SYDVKM. The CDR3 contains 14 residues. J lost 2 bases, V lost 11 bases, and 8 bases had no gene match. The CDR3 region is CAAQPGQTNEKLFF. As DNA, the CDR3 is TGTGCCGCCCAACCGGGACAGACTAATGAAAAACTGTTTTTT.

This clonotype came up many times. The gene calls are TRBV5-8 and TRBJ2-5; TRBD1 aligns across 10 bases. CDR1 is SGHTS and CDR2 is YDEGEE in the germline V gene. This CDR3 region has 17 residues. After removal of 4 bases from V and 4 bases from J, the junction contained 13 bases not matched to a gene. CDR3 nucleotides: TGTGCCAGCAGCGTAAATTCCGGGACAGGGGTCGGAGAGACCCAGTACTTC. Translated: CASSVNSGTGVGETQYF.

The table lists this clonotype with a few counts. V and J are TRBV7-2 and TRBJ2-3; 8 bases are shared with TRBD2. Germline trimming cut 7 bases from V and 3 bases from J; bases unmatched to any gene: 3. Germline CDR1 is SGHTA and CDR2 is FQGNSA. This CDR3 contains 13 residues. CDR3 bases: TGTGCCAGCAACGGGGGGGGGACAGATACGCAGTATTTT. Translation: CASNGGGTDTQYF.